The 24 T cell receptor beta chains below come from one sample, sequenced in a study of blood T cell repertoires in COVID-19. Profiled with immunoSEQ multiplex PCR; TCRdb holds only in-frame clones, not every one. In the table there are around 60,000 clones, about 81% of which are singletons. What was sequenced was peripheral blood. These receptors came from a man aged 80 or over with acute or convalescent COVID-19.

The chain employs TRBV5-6 and TRBJ1-5; D not resolved. V was cut by 0 bases and J by 2 bases, with 9 bases left in between. The CDR3 is made up of 15 amino acids. CDR1 and CDR2 (germline): SGHDT, YYEEEE. CDR3 bases: TGTGCCAGCAGCTTGGCTTCTCTCGGCAATCAGCCCCAGCATTTT. Translating gives CASSLASLGNQPQHF.

The gene calls are TRBV29-1 and TRBJ2-1; 10 nucleotides align to TRBD2. J was trimmed by 7 bases and V by 6 bases; bases with no gene match: 9. The germline V gene has CDR1 SQVTM and CDR2 ANQGSEA. The CDR3 length is 14 residues. This CDR3 is CSVGSSGGGNEQFF. CDR3 sequence (DNA): TGCAGCGTCGGTTCTAGCGGGGGTGGTAATGAGCAGTTCTTC.

The V gene is TRBV30, the J gene TRBJ2-1; a possible D gene is TRBD2 (6 bases). Trimming pared 1 base from V and 3 bases from J, leaving 16 bases between. Per germline, CDR1 GTSNPN and CDR2 SVGIG (reference sequence). The CDR3 has 16 amino acids. CDR3: CAWSAGGGLVYNEQFF. The CDR3 DNA is TGTGCCTGGAGTGCGGGTGGGGGACTGGTCTACAATGAGCAGTTCTTC. The entire variable domain, with the rest obtained from reference TRBV30 and TRBJ2-1, is as follows: SQTIHQWPATLVQPVGSPLSLECTVEGTSNPNLYWYRQAAGRGLQLLFYSVGIGQISSEVPQNLSASRPQDRQFILSSKKLLLSDSGFYLCAWSAGGGLVYNEQFFGPGTRLTVL.

The V gene is TRBV28, the J gene TRBJ2-3; no definite D call. V was shortened by 5 bases and J by 3 bases, with 21 bases between the two germline ends. Per the germline V gene, CDR1 is MDHEN and CDR2 is SYDVKM. The CDR3 consists of 17 residues. CDR3 residues: CASSPSLLVRKTDTQYF. The CDR3 bases are TGTGCCAGCAGTCCCTCGTTGTTAGTGAGGAAAACAGATACGCAGTATTTT.

The V call is TRBV2, the J call TRBJ2-1; TRBD2 might be the D (6 bases). Germline assignment: CDR1 SNHLY and CDR2 FYNNEI. The CDR3 length is 13 residues. The V gene lost 10 bases and the J gene lost 2 bases, with 12 bases spanning the gap. For the CDR3, the DNA is TGTGCCAACAGAAGGGAGGCCTACAATGAGCAGTTCTTC. Its translation: CANRREAYNEQFF. Complete variable domain (other parts from reference TRBV2 and TRBJ2-1): EPEVTQTPSHQVTQMGQEVILRCVPISNHLYFYWYRQILGQKVEFLVSFYNNEISEKSEIFDDQFSVERPDGSNFTLKIRSTKLEDSAMYFCANRREAYNEQFFGPGTRLTVL.

This sequence joins TRBV19 and TRBJ1-4, with TRBD1 as a possible D gene (5 bases). V shed 4 bases and J shed 5 bases, with 8 bases lying between them. This CDR3 is built from 13 residues. The germline gives CDR1 LNHDA, CDR2 SQIVND (reference sequence). The CDR3 DNA reads as TGTGCCAGTAGTACCGCAGGGAATGAAAAACTGTTTTTT. Its translation is CASSTAGNEKLFF.

The rearrangement uses TRBV6-1 and TRBJ1-5, with D possibly TRBD1 on 5 matching bases. Germline values: CDR1 MNHNS, CDR2 SASEGT. The CDR3 runs 14 residues. V was cut by 2 bases and J by 7 bases, with 12 bases left in between. CDR3 sequence (DNA): TGTGCCAGCAGTGAACGTAGGGGTGACCAGCCCCAGCATTTT. It codes for CASSERRGDQPQHF.

This clone was recorded once. The chain recombines TRBV10-1 with TRBJ1-1; 9 nucleotides line up with TRBD1. V gave up 6 bases and J gave up 8 bases; unmatched junction bases: 10. The V gene's germline CDR1 is WNHNN and CDR2 SYGVQD (reference sequence). CDR3 length: 14 residues. This CDR3 is CASSPGTGRSEAFF. The CDR3 coding sequence is TGCGCCAGCAGCCCCGGGACAGGGAGGTCCGAAGCTTTCTTT.

The chain has TRBV27 and TRBJ2-7; 9 nucleotides align to TRBD1. Germline V gene lookup returns CDR1 MNHEY and CDR2 SMNVEV (reference sequence). With V trimmed by 4 bases and J by 4 bases, 2 bases remained unmatched. The CDR3 spans 13 residues. The DNA for the CDR3 is TGTGCCAGCAGTTCCGGGACAGGGTACGAGCAGTACTTC. This codes for CASSSGTGYEQYF.

This clone was found once. This chain joins TRBV5-1 and TRBJ1-3; TRBD1 agrees at 9 bases. Germline V gene data show CDR1 as SGHRS and CDR2 as YFSETQ. V lost 3 bases, J lost 8 bases, and 15 bases stayed unmatched. The CDR3 extends over 17 amino acids. CDR3 loop: CASSSGTGLSIVDTIYF. In DNA form, the CDR3 reads TGCGCCAGCAGCTCCGGGACAGGGCTGTCTATAGTAGACACCATATATTTT. Using reference TRBV5-1 and TRBJ1-3 for the parts outside the CDR3, the full variable domain is KAGVTQTPRYLIKTRGQQVTLSCSPISGHRSVSWYQQTPGQGLQFLFEYFSETQRNKGNFPGRFSGRQFSNSRSEMNVSTLELGDSALYLCASSSGTGLSIVDTIYFGEGSWLTVV.

The chain carries TRBV5-4 and TRBJ1-6, with D perhaps matching TRBD1 (5 bases). Germline loops: CDR1 SGHNT, CDR2 YYREEE (reference sequence). The CDR3 has 15 residues. The CDR3 is CATNIGGSYNSPLHF. The CDR3 region has the DNA TGTGCTACCAATATCGGGGGCTCCTATAATTCACCCCTCCACTTT.

The count of this clone is one. This chain connects TRBV9 to TRBJ2-1; 12 bases map to TRBD1. The CDR3 is 15 residues long. CDR1 and CDR2 from the germline V gene are SGDLS and YYNGEE. V shed 0 bases, J shed 7 bases, and the junction held 2 bases outside the gene matches. The CDR3 loop reads CASSVGGQGANEQFF. In DNA form, the CDR3 reads TGTGCCAGCAGCGTAGGGGGACAGGGGGCGAATGAGCAGTTCTTC.

The chain is built from TRBV6-5 and TRBJ1-3; D might be TRBD1 (6 bases). CDR3 size: 15 residues. The germline V gene encodes CDR1 MNHEY and CDR2 SVGAGI. V was clipped by 5 bases and J by 2 bases, with 13 bases between them. The CDR3, as DNA: TGTGCCAGCAGTCCAAACAGGGTGGCTGGAAACACCATATATTTT. It encodes CASSPNRVAGNTIYF.

This clone was found once. This chain connects TRBV18 to TRBJ2-1, with 14 positions matching TRBD2. The CDR3 contains 14 residues. From germline, CDR1 is KGHSH and CDR2 LQKENI. With V trimmed by 6 bases and J by 6 bases, 1 base remained unmatched. The CDR3, as DNA: TGTGCCAGCTCCGGGACTAGCGGGGGCAATGAGCAGTTCTTC. Translation gives CASSGTSGGNEQFF.

The CDR3 protein is CASSSGLADSYEQYF. As DNA, the CDR3 is TGTGCCAGCAGCTCGGGACTAGCGGACTCCTACGAGCAGTACTTC. The chain links TRBV11-3 to TRBJ2-7, with 11 nucleotides matching TRBD2. CDR3 size: 15 residues. V shed 4 bases, J shed 0 bases, and the junction held 2 bases outside the gene matches. Germline CDR1 SGHNT, CDR2 YENEEA.

The J gene is TRBJ1-1, the V gene TRBV2; 9 nucleotides align to TRBD1. The germline V gene encodes CDR1 SNHLY and CDR2 FYNNEI. The ends lost 8 bases at V and 5 bases at J; junction bases unmatched: 6. The CDR3 runs 13 residues. The CDR3 region is CASAHRGQTEAFF. The CDR3 DNA reads TGTGCCAGCGCCCACAGGGGGCAAACTGAAGCTTTCTTT.

The rearrangement joins TRBV7-6 to TRBJ1-6; maybe TRBD1 (6 bases). The V end was cut by 4 bases, the J end by 0 bases, with 16 bases between. There are 18 residues in the CDR3. CDR1 is SGHVS and CDR2 is FNYEAQ in the germline V gene. The DNA for the CDR3 is TGTGCCAGCAGCTCACTCACAGGGCCGAGCTCCTATAATTCACCCCTCCACTTT. It specifies CASSSLTGPSSYNSPLHF.

The gene calls are TRBV7-9 and TRBJ2-5; 10 bases agree with TRBD2. Trimming cost V 5 bases and J 4 bases; bases outside gene matches: 13. The CDR3 spans 17 residues. CDR1 SEHNR and CDR2 FQNEAQ come from the germline V gene (reference sequence). The CDR3 sequence: CASSPWTSGNFPETQYF. DNA for the CDR3: TGTGCCAGCAGCCCATGGACTAGCGGAAACTTCCCAGAGACCCAGTACTTC.

The chain couples TRBV5-1 to TRBJ2-5; D is perhaps TRBD1 (5 bases). This CDR3 contains 13 residues. Germline loops: CDR1 SGHRS, CDR2 YFSETQ. V gave up 4 bases and J gave up 5 bases, with 12 bases separating them. CDR3: CASSGLGAETQYF. The CDR3 nucleotides are TGCGCCAGCAGCGGGCTTGGGGCCGAGACCCAGTACTTC.

The chain employs TRBV6-5 and TRBJ2-1; D is possibly TRBD1 (5 bases). Germline V gives CDR1 MNHEY, CDR2 SVGAGI. The CDR3 consists of 12 residues. V lost 10 bases to trimming and J lost 7 bases, with 14 bases between them. The DNA of the CDR3 is TGTGCCACCAGGCTGGGGCTAAATGAGCAGTTCTTC. Encoded protein: CATRLGLNEQFF.

This chain links TRBV18 with TRBJ1-5; no clear D gene. Trimming took off 3 bases at V and 0 bases at J, with 9 bases between the two ends. Germline V gives CDR1 KGHSH, CDR2 LQKENI. The CDR3 sequence is 15 residues long. This chain's CDR3 is CASSPGQVSNQPQHF. CDR3 nucleotide sequence: TGTGCCAGCTCACCTGGGCAGGTTAGCAATCAGCCCCAGCATTTT.

This clone was counted only a few times. This chain links TRBV19 with TRBJ1-1; D possibly corresponds to TRBD1 (6 bases). Germline-derived CDR1 and CDR2 are LNHDA and SQIVND (reference sequence). The CDR3 covers 17 residues. The ends were cut back, 3 bases at V and 0 bases at J, with 17 bases in the middle. The CDR3: CASSIGSTGTMNTEAFF. The CDR3 nucleotides are TGTGCCAGTAGTATCGGAAGTACGGGGACAATGAACACTGAAGCTTTCTTT.

The CDR3 nucleotides are TGTGCCATCAGTACGGAGGGGGGGCGGACTGAAGCTTTCTTT. Encoded protein: CAISTEGGRTEAFF. The chain uses TRBV10-3 and TRBJ1-1, with D tentatively TRBD1 (6 bases). The CDR3 length is 14 residues. Trimming took 5 bases from V and 5 from J, leaving 15 bases between them. In germline, CDR1 is ENHRY, CDR2 SYGVKD.

The chain recombines TRBV11-3 with TRBJ1-6; D is unclear. V was trimmed by 2 bases and J by 7 bases, leaving 6 bases between them. Germline V gives CDR1 SGHNT, CDR2 YENEEA. The CDR3 spans 13 residues. CDR3 coding DNA: TGTGCCAGCAGCTTAATGTCGAATTCACCCCTCCACTTT. It codes for CASSLMSNSPLHF.